These 19 T cell receptor beta chains were all obtained from the same sample, sequenced in a study of T cell responses to AZD1222 COVID-19 vaccine. Data came from immunoSEQ multiplex PCR; TCRdb stores just in-frame clones and leaves some out. This sample has some 120,000 clones, with 88% found just once. The source material was peripheral blood, sampled on day 0 of AZD1222 vaccination. The receptor set was obtained from an adult in good health.

This chain connects TRBV28 to TRBJ1-3; 8 bases map to TRBD1. The CDR3 contains 15 residues. The germline CDR1 and CDR2 sequences are MDHEN and SYDVKM. V gave up 6 bases and J gave up 4 bases; unmatched junction bases: 8. DNA for the CDR3: TGTGCCAGCAGCCAGGACAGGGAGCCAGGAAACACCATATATTTT. As protein: CASSQDREPGNTIYF.

The chain recombines TRBV5-1 with TRBJ1-6, with a tentative D call TRBD1 (5 bases). The V end lost 9 bases, the J end lost 6 bases, and 13 bases lay between the germline ends. CDR3 size: 13 residues. The germline V gene has CDR1 SGHRS and CDR2 YFSETQ. The CDR3 sequence: CATTRGSNSPLHF. CDR3 nucleotide sequence: TGCGCCACTACGAGGGGAAGTAATTCACCCCTCCACTTT.

The chain joins TRBV6-4 to TRBJ2-1; 13 nucleotides line up with TRBD2. The V segment lost 6 bases and the J segment 9 bases; nucleotides outside the gene matches: 5. Germline V gene sequence: CDR1 MRHNA, CDR2 SNTAGT. There are 14 residues in the CDR3. The CDR3 DNA reads TGTGCCAGCAGCGTACTAGCGGGAGGGGGTGAGCAGTTCTTC. Its protein is CASSVLAGGGEQFF.

This chain links TRBV7-2 with TRBJ2-5; TRBD2 matches 13 bases. CDR1 and CDR2 from the germline V gene are SGHTA and FQGNSA. This CDR3 region has 16 residues. With 4 bases clipped from V and 7 bases from J, the junction kept 9 bases outside the gene matches. This CDR3 reads CASSSTSGRAIGTQYF. The CDR3 DNA follows: TGTGCCAGCAGCTCAACTAGCGGGAGGGCCATCGGGACCCAGTACTTC.

The gene calls are TRBV10-3 and TRBJ2-7; D is ambiguous. Germline CDR1 reads ENHRY; CDR2 reads SYGVKD. This CDR3 is built from 13 residues. Trimming removed 5 bases at V and 6 bases at J, with 14 bases between. CDR3 protein: CAISPTAGREQYF. CDR3 coding DNA: TGTGCCATCAGTCCCACGGCCGGCCGCGAGCAGTACTTC.

The chain couples TRBV19 to TRBJ1-6; D gene uncertain. Germline V gives CDR1 LNHDA, CDR2 SQIVND (reference sequence). V gave up 0 bases and J gave up 0 bases, with 12 bases separating them. The CDR3 covers 18 residues. The CDR3 sequence is CASSIEAGSSSYNSPLHF. CDR3 sequence (DNA): TGTGCCAGTAGTATAGAGGCGGGCTCAAGCTCCTATAATTCACCCCTCCACTTT.

V and J are TRBV5-6 and TRBJ1-6, with 7 bases identical to TRBD1. V gave up 0 bases and J gave up 11 bases; unmatched junction bases: 5. This CDR3 is 14 amino acids long. CDR1 is SGHDT, CDR2 YYEEEE, per germline. In nucleotides, the CDR3 is TGTGCCAGCAGCTTGGAGGGACAGCTGACACCCCTCCACTTT. Its protein is CASSLEGQLTPLHF.

V is TRBV6-1 and J is TRBJ1-3, with 7 bases matching TRBD1. The J segment lost 0 bases and the V segment lost 0 bases, leaving 11 bases of the junction unmatched. This CDR3 has 19 residues. CDR1 and CDR2 from the germline V gene are MNHNS and SASEGT. CDR3 sequence (DNA): TGTGCCAGCAGTGAAGCGAGGCGTGTGACAGGGAGCTCTGGAAACACCATATATTTT. This translates into CASSEARRVTGSSGNTIYF.

The V and J genes are TRBV3-1 (or the pseudogene TRBV3-2) and TRBJ1-5; D remains unclear. Germline V gives CDR1 LGHDT, CDR2 YNNKEL (reference sequence). CDR3 length equals 14 residues. V dropped 1 base and J dropped 0 bases, with 4 bases sitting between them. The CDR3 loop reads CASSQGSSNQPQHF. CDR3 nucleotides: TGTGCCAGCAGCCAAGGGAGTAGCAATCAGCCCCAGCATTTT.

The chain uses TRBV27 and TRBJ2-2, with 13 bases lining up with TRBD2. CDR1 and CDR2 (germline): MNHEY, SMNVEV (reference sequence). J was trimmed by 3 bases and V by 5 bases; bases with no gene match: 6. The CDR3 covers 17 residues. The CDR3 nucleotides read TGTGCCAGCAGTCTAACTAGCGGGGGGGGCGACACCGGGGAGCTGTTTTTT. Protein: CASSLTSGGGDTGELFF.

The V call is TRBV11-2, the J call TRBJ2-3, with 7 bases that match TRBD2. The trim removed 7 bases at V and 2 bases at J, leaving 12 bases unmatched. Germline values: CDR1 SGHAT, CDR2 FQNNGV. This CDR3 region has 16 residues. The CDR3 DNA sequence: TGTGCCAGCACCCCAAACACGGGACTAATCACAGATACGCAGTATTTT. This gives the protein CASTPNTGLITDTQYF. Variable domain in full (rest from reference TRBV11-2 and TRBJ2-3): EAGVAQSPRYKIIEKRQSVAFWCNPISGHATLYWYQQILGQGPKLLIQFQNNGVVDDSQLPKDRFSAERLKGVDSTLKIQPAKLEDSAVYLCASTPNTGLITDTQYFGPGTRLTVL.

The J gene is TRBJ2-2, the V gene TRBV10-1; D call uncertain. The germline V and J ends were trimmed by 3 bases and 0 bases, with 5 bases remaining between them. Germline lookup yields CDR1 WNHNN and CDR2 SYGVQD (reference sequence). This CDR3 is 14 amino acids long. CDR3 protein: CASSDLANTGELFF. The CDR3, as DNA: TGCGCCAGCAGTGATTTGGCGAACACCGGGGAGCTGTTTTTT.

V and J are TRBV24-1 and TRBJ2-1, with 10 bases matching TRBD2. V dropped 7 bases and J dropped 0; count of bases not matched to a gene: 2. The CDR3 extends over 15 amino acids. Germline CDR1 and CDR2: KGHDR and SFDVKD. CDR3 nucleotides: TGTGCCACCAGCAGCGGGAGGGTCTCCTACAATGAGCAGTTCTTC. As protein: CATSSGRVSYNEQFF.

The chain joins TRBV25-1 to TRBJ1-3; D ambiguous. The CDR3 length is 17 residues. V was shortened by 4 bases and J by 0 bases, with 16 bases between the two germline ends. CDR1 and CDR2 (germline): MGHDK, SYGVNS. CDR3 in DNA: TGTGCCAGCAGTGGCCCTGCTCAAGTCGCCTCTGGAAACACCATATATTTT. It specifies CASSGPAQVASGNTIYF.

V usage is TRBV6-6 and J usage is TRBJ2-7; 12 positions agree with TRBD2. The CDR3 covers 16 residues. V was pared by 4 bases and J by 1 base, with 5 bases of the junction left unmatched. Germline V gene lookup returns CDR1 MNHNY and CDR2 SVGAGI (reference sequence). DNA for the CDR3: TGTGCCAGCAGTTCCTGGACTAGCGGGAAGTCCTACGAGCAGTACTTC. This codes for CASSSWTSGKSYEQYF.

The chain couples TRBV2 to TRBJ1-4; D unclear. From germline, CDR1 is SNHLY and CDR2 FYNNEI. V shed 5 bases and J shed 0 bases, with 10 bases lying between them. The CDR3 has 15 amino acids. The CDR3 nucleotides read TGTGCCAGCAGTTACGACCTGACAACTAATGAAAAACTGTTTTTT. It specifies CASSYDLTTNEKLFF.

The chain uses TRBV4-1 and TRBJ1-1; TRBD1 aligns across 11 bases. Germline CDR1 MGHRA, CDR2 YSYEKL. Trimming cost V 4 bases and J 2 bases; bases outside gene matches: 15. This CDR3 spans 19 amino acids. The CDR3 DNA sequence: TGCGCCAGCAGCCCACTGGGACAGGGGGGAAGGGTAATAAACACTGAAGCTTTCTTT. Its translation is CASSPLGQGGRVINTEAFF.

The CDR3 region has the DNA TGTGCCAGCAGGCATCGTGGCCTCCAGGGCTCCAATGAGCAGTTCTTC. Its protein product is CASRHRGLQGSNEQFF. The chain joins TRBV5-6 to TRBJ2-1; D perhaps matches TRBD1 (5 bases). From germline, CDR1 is SGHDT and CDR2 YYEEEE. CDR3 length: 16 amino acids. With 5 bases removed from V and 6 bases from J, the gap between germline ends came to 21 bases.

About this clone: The germline gene is not matched at one end of the junction; a read error may be the cause. The chain employs TRBV12-3 or TRBV12-4 and TRBJ2-2; no firm D call. The CDR3 consists of 12 residues. The chain's CDR3 is CASSLVTRELFF. Here the CDR3 DNA reads TGTGCCAGCAGTTTAGTCACCCGGGAGCTGTTTTTT.